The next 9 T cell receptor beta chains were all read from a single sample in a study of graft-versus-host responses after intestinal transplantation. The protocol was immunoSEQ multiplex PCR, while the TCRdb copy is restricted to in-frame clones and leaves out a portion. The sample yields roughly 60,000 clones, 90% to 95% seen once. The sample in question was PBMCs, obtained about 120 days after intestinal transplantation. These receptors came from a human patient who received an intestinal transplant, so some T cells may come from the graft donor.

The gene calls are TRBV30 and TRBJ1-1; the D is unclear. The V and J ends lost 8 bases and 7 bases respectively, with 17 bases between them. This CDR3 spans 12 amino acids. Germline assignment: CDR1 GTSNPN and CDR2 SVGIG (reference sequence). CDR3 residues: CAGSGGLGEAFF. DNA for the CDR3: TGTGCCGGCTCGGGAGGGCTGGGTGAAGCTTTCTTT.

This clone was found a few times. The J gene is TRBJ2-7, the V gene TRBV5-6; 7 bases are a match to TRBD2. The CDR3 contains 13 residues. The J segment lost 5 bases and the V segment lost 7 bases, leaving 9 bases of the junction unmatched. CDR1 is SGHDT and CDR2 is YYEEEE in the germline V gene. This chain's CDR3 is CASGPTGGDEQYF. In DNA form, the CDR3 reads TGTGCCAGCGGCCCAACGGGGGGTGACGAGCAGTACTTC. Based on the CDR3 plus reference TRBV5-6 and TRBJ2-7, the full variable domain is DAGVTQSPTHLIKTRGQQVTLRCSPKSGHDTVSWYQQALGQGPQFIFQYYEEEERQRGNFPDRFSGHQFPNYSSELNVNALLLGDSALYLCASGPTGGDEQYFGPGTRLTVT.

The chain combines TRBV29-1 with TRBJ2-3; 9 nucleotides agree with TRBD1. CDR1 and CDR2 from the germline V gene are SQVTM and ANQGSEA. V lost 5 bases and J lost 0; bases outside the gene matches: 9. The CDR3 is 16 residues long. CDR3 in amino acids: CSVLTGTGQSTDTQYF. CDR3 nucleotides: TGCAGCGTTCTTACCGGGACAGGGCAAAGCACAGATACGCAGTATTTT.

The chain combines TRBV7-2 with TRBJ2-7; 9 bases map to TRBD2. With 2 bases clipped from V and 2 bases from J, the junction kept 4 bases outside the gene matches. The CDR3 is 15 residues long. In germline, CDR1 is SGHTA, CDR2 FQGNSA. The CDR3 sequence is CASSLHAGGTYEQYF. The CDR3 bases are TGTGCCAGCAGCTTACACGCGGGGGGGACCTACGAGCAGTACTTC. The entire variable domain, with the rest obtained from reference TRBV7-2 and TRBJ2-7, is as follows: GAGVSQSPSNKVTEKGKDVELRCDPISGHTALYWYRQSLGQGLEFLIYFQGNSAPDKSGLPSDRFSAERTGGSVSTLTIQRTQQEDSAVYLCASSLHAGGTYEQYFGPGTRLTVT.

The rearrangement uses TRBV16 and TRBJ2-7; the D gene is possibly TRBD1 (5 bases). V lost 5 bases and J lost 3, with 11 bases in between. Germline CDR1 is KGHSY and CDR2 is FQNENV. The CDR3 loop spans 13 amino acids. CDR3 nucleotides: TGTGCCAGCAGCGGAAGCAGGGACTACGAGCAGTACTTC. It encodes CASSGSRDYEQYF.

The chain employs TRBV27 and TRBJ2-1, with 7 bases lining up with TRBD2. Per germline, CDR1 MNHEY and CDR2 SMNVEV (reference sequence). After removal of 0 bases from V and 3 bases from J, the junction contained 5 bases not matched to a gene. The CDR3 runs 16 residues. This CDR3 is CASSLSAGAYYNEQFF. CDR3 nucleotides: TGTGCCAGCAGTTTATCGGCGGGAGCTTACTACAATGAGCAGTTCTTC.

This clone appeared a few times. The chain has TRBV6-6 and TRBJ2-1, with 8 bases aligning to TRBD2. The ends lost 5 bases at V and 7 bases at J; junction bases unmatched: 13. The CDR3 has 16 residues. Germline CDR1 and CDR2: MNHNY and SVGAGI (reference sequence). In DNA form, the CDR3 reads TGTGCCAGCAGTCTTTCGGACGGGAGGGCCTCGAATGAGCAGTTCTTC. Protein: CASSLSDGRASNEQFF.

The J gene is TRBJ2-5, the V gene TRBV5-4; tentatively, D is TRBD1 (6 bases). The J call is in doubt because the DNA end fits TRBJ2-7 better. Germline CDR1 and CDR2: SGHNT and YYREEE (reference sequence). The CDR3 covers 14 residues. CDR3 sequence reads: CASSLRGQEHEQYF. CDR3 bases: TGTGCCAGCAGCCTCCGGGGACAAGAACACGAGCAGTACTTC.

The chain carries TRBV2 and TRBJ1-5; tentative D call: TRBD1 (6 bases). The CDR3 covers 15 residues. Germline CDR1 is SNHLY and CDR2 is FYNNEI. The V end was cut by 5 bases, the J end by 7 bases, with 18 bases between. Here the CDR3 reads CASSKDRQGNQPQHF. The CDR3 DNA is TGTGCCAGCAGTAAAGATCGGCAGGGGAACCAGCCCCAGCATTTT.